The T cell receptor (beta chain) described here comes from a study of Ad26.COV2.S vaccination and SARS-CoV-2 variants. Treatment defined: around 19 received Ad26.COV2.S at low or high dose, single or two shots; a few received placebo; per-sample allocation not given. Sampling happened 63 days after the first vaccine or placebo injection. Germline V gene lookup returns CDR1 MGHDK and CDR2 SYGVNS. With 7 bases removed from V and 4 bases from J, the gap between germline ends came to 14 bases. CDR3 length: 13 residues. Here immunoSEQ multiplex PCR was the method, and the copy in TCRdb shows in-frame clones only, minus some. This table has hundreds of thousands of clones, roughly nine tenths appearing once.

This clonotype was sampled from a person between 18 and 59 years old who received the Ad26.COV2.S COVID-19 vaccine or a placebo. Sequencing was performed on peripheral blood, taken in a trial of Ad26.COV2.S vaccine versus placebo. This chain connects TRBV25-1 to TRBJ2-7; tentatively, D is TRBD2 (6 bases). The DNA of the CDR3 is TGTGCCAGCACCCGAAACGGGGGATACGAGCAGTACTTC. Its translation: CASTRNGGYEQYF.